Below, 25 T cell receptor beta chains from the same sample are listed, as sequenced in a study of cytomegalovirus exposure and HLA in healthy donors (TCRdb year 2017). The library was made by the immunoSEQ multiplex PCR assay. A mixture of 60 forward primers for TCR Vbeta segments and 13 reverse primers for TCR Jbeta segments was used in the multiplex PCR. Sourced from immuneACCESS, this table was stored by TCRdb with only in-frame sequences that have V and J called. A share of the clones is absent; for the studies checked, an unresolved V gene accounts for under half, and the remainder has no known explanation. This sample holds roughly 180,000 clones; over 70% were observed only once. Of the sample, around 2.2% is held by the ten largest clones. The sample was PBMCs. Source of these receptors: a woman between 18 and 29 years old in good health and CMV-seropositive.

The rearrangement joins TRBV12-5 to TRBJ1-5, with TRBD1 as a possible D gene (6 bases). Germline values: CDR1 LGHNT, CDR2 FRNRAP. The CDR3 extends over 17 amino acids. V dropped 3 bases and J dropped 0 bases, with 15 bases sitting between them. In nucleotides, the CDR3 is TGTGCTAGTGGTTTTAAAGGGACATTGGATAGCAATCAGCCCCAGCATTTT. Its protein product is CASGFKGTLDSNQPQHF.

The rearrangement joins TRBV5-1 to TRBJ2-7, with a weak D call TRBD2 (7 bases). This CDR3 is built from 16 residues. Germline values: CDR1 SGHRS, CDR2 YFSETQ. Trimming pared 1 base from V and 0 bases from J, leaving 14 bases between. The CDR3 nucleotides are TGCGCCAGCAGCTTGTTGGGGGGGGCTAGCTCCTACGAGCAGTACTTC. Its protein product is CASSLLGGASSYEQYF.

The chain combines TRBV27 with TRBJ2-2; D is ambiguous. V was pared by 4 bases and J by 5 bases, with 11 bases between. Germline V gives CDR1 MNHEY, CDR2 SMNVEV (reference sequence). There are 14 residues in the CDR3. The CDR3 DNA reads as TGTGCCAGCAGTTATAACCCCCGGACCGGGGAGCTGTTTTTT. Its translation is CASSYNPRTGELFF.

The chain carries TRBV9 and TRBJ1-2; D not certain. Germline lookup yields CDR1 SGDLS and CDR2 YYNGEE. Trimming shortened V by 6 bases and J by 5 bases, and 14 bases separated the two germline ends. The CDR3 spans 13 residues. The DNA for the CDR3 is TGTGCCAGCACCGGATTGCCGGGTTATGGCTACACCTTC. Residues: CASTGLPGYGYTF.

The chain carries TRBV11-2 and TRBJ1-2; no clear D gene. The germline gives CDR1 SGHAT, CDR2 FQNNGV. This CDR3 spans 14 amino acids. Trimming took 5 bases from V and 7 from J, leaving 17 bases between them. In DNA form, the CDR3 reads TGTGCCAGCAGCACCGGCCGGGGTGGAAGTGGCTACACCTTC. Protein sequence: CASSTGRGGSGYTF. The full variable domain, in which reference TRBV11-2 and TRBJ1-2 provide the parts outside the CDR3, is EAGVAQSPRYKIIEKRQSVAFWCNPISGHATLYWYQQILGQGPKLLIQFQNNGVVDDSQLPKDRFSAERLKGVDSTLKIQPAKLEDSAVYLCASSTGRGGSGYTFGSGTRLTVV.

The chain carries TRBV9 and TRBJ1-4; D possibly corresponds to TRBD1 (5 bases). V shed 0 bases and J shed 5 bases, with 17 bases lying between them. The germline V gene encodes CDR1 SGDLS and CDR2 YYNGEE. This CDR3 has 17 residues. CDR3: CASSVGSQGADNEKLFF. The CDR3 DNA reads as TGTGCCAGCAGCGTAGGCTCTCAGGGTGCCGACAATGAAAAACTGTTTTTT. The full variable domain, rest sourced from reference TRBV9 and TRBJ1-4, is DSGVTQTPKHLITATGQRVTLRCSPRSGDLSVYWYQQSLDQGLQFLIQYYNGEERAKGNILERFSAQQFPDLHSELNLSSLELGDSALYFCASSVGSQGADNEKLFFGSGTQLSVL.

The count of this clone is one. This chain joins TRBV29-1 and TRBJ1-4, with D unclear. Germline CDR1 and CDR2: SQVTM and ANQGSEA. Trimming cost V 7 bases and J 5 bases, with 17 bases left between them. This CDR3 has 14 residues. Here the CDR3 reads CSAQSGKSNEKLFF. CDR3 sequence (DNA): TGCAGCGCTCAATCCGGTAAATCAAATGAAAAACTGTTTTTT.

This rearrangement joins TRBV9 to TRBJ2-5, with TRBD2 matching over 11 bases. CDR3 length equals 16 residues. The germline V gene encodes CDR1 SGDLS and CDR2 YYNGEE. V lost 4 bases, J lost 5 bases, and 10 bases stayed unmatched. The CDR3 DNA is TGTGCCAGCAGCCCACGGGGACTAGCGGTCGGCGAGACCCAGTACTTC. Translated: CASSPRGLAVGETQYF.

The V call is TRBV27, the J call TRBJ2-3, with unresolved D. This CDR3 is 13 amino acids long. Per germline, CDR1 MNHEY and CDR2 SMNVEV (reference sequence). Trimming took 0 bases from V and 7 from J, leaving 8 bases between them. The CDR3 region has the DNA TGTGCCAGCAGTTTATCGAACGGGTATACGCAGTATTTT. Amino acids: CASSLSNGYTQYF.

This clone was seen a handful of times. The chain uses TRBV20-1 and TRBJ2-1; TRBD2 might be the D (5 bases). CDR1 and CDR2 from the germline V gene are DFQATT and SNEGSKA (reference sequence). The V end lost 6 bases, the J end lost 6 bases, and 9 bases lay between the germline ends. The CDR3 totals 11 residues. DNA for the CDR3: TGCAGTGCCGGGCTAGCCAATGAGCAGTTCTTC. This encodes CSAGLANEQFF.

This clone was seen a single time. This specimen includes other DNA sequences encoding the same CDR3. CDR3 DNA: TGTGCCAGCAGCCCTACTAGCGGGGGAGAGACCCAGTACTTC. This gives the protein CASSPTSGGETQYF. This chain joins TRBV6-6 and TRBJ2-5, with 11 bases aligning to TRBD2. The V gene's germline CDR1 is MNHNY and CDR2 SVGAGI (reference sequence). The CDR3 consists of 14 residues. With 6 bases clipped from V and 4 bases from J, the junction kept 4 bases outside the gene matches.

The V call is TRBV10-3, the J call TRBJ2-7; D might be TRBD1 (6 bases). This CDR3 comprises 16 residues. V was clipped by 2 bases and J by 0 bases, with 14 bases between them. Germline V gene sequence: CDR1 ENHRY, CDR2 SYGVKD. CDR3 in amino acids: CAISEPGLGGSYEQYF. CDR3 sequence (DNA): TGTGCCATCAGTGAGCCAGGGTTAGGGGGCTCCTACGAGCAGTACTTC.

The rearrangement joins TRBV5-4 to TRBJ2-3; the match to TRBD2 covers 8 bases. This CDR3 region has 15 residues. Germline V gives CDR1 SGHNT, CDR2 YYREEE (reference sequence). The V gene end was trimmed by 2 bases and the J gene end by 2 bases; junction bases not matched to a gene: 4. CDR3 sequence reads: CASSFQAGATDTQYF. DNA for the CDR3: TGTGCCAGCAGCTTTCAAGCGGGGGCCACAGATACGCAGTATTTT.

This clone was recorded only once. The chain employs TRBV5-4 and TRBJ1-6; a weak D match, TRBD1 (5 bases). This CDR3 has 14 amino acids. Trimming took 4 bases from V and 10 from J, leaving 15 bases between them. CDR1 and CDR2 (germline): SGHNT, YYREEE (reference sequence). CDR3 sequence reads: CASSRDSRGSPLHF. The CDR3 DNA is TGTGCCAGCAGCCGGGACTCCCGGGGCTCACCCCTCCACTTT.

This clone came up once. J is TRBJ2-5 and V is TRBV6-5, with a weak D call TRBD1 (5 bases). Germline V CDR1 and CDR2: MNHEY, SVGAGI. The length of the CDR3 is 12 residues. Trimming cost V 0 bases and J 7 bases, with 6 bases left between them. The CDR3 nucleotides are TGTGCCAGCAGTTACTCTACAGGGACCCAGTACTTC. Translation gives CASSYSTGTQYF.

The V gene is TRBV19, the J gene TRBJ2-6; 10 bases are a match to TRBD1. The germline gives CDR1 LNHDA, CDR2 SQIVND (reference sequence). There are 18 residues in the CDR3. Trimming at V came to 3 bases and at J to 0 bases, leaving 5 bases not matched to a gene. The CDR3 region has the DNA TGTGCCAGTAGTATTGACAGGGGGCTAGACTCTGGGGCCAACGTCCTGACTTTC. It codes for CASSIDRGLDSGANVLTF.

The V call is TRBV27, the J call TRBJ1-1; TRBD1 agrees at 8 bases. CDR1 and CDR2 from the germline V gene are MNHEY and SMNVEV (reference sequence). The V and J ends lost 6 bases and 4 bases, in that order; junction bases with no gene match: 7. The CDR3 contains 14 residues. The CDR3 protein is CASRVPTGGTEAFF. The CDR3 bases are TGTGCCAGCAGAGTCCCCACAGGGGGCACTGAAGCTTTCTTT.

This clone was counted once. The chain is built from TRBV4-2 and TRBJ1-1; 7 bases align to TRBD1. Germline CDR1 and CDR2: LGHNA and YNFKEQ. The CDR3 runs 15 residues. J was trimmed by 1 base and V by 3 bases; bases with no gene match: 5. The CDR3 spells CASSQLQGKNTEAFF. The CDR3 DNA reads TGTGCCAGCAGCCAGCTACAGGGGAAGAACACTGAAGCTTTCTTT.

The chain joins TRBV19 to TRBJ2-2; weak D call: TRBD2 (5 bases). CDR3 length: 15 residues. Germline CDR1 reads LNHDA; CDR2 reads SQIVND (reference sequence). Trimming cost V 8 bases and J 1 base, with 14 bases left between them. The CDR3 reads CASEGWAENTGELFF. The CDR3 DNA follows: TGTGCCAGTGAGGGATGGGCGGAGAACACCGGGGAGCTGTTTTTT.

In its sample, this clone was seen once. This chain uses TRBV6-5 with TRBJ2-5; tentative D call: TRBD2 (6 bases). CDR3 length: 14 amino acids. CDR1 and CDR2 (germline): MNHEY, SVGAGI. Deletions cut 1 base from V and 3 bases from J, with 9 bases between. CDR3 sequence reads: CASSYFPSEETQYF. CDR3 sequence (DNA): TGTGCCAGCAGTTACTTTCCTAGCGAAGAGACCCAGTACTTC.

Comment on this clone: One junction end does not reproduce the germline sequence, and a read error may be involved. This chain connects TRBV7-9 to TRBJ1-1; the D gene is possibly TRBD1 (5 bases). CDR1 and CDR2 (germline): SEHNR, FQNEAQ (reference sequence). CDR3 length: 18 amino acids. The CDR3 is CSSSIPPGGFFGNTEAFF. The CDR3 DNA is TGTTCCAGCAGTATCCCCCCGGGGGGTTTTTTTGGGAACACTGAAGCTTTCTTT.

This chain uses TRBV6-1 with TRBJ1-1; TRBD1 aligns across 7 bases. The J segment lost 5 bases and the V segment lost 2 bases, leaving 5 bases of the junction unmatched. CDR1 and CDR2 from the germline V gene are MNHNS and SASEGT. The CDR3 has 14 residues. CDR3 region: CASSEYRGRTEAFF. In DNA form, the CDR3 reads TGTGCCAGCAGTGAATATAGGGGGCGGACTGAAGCTTTCTTT.

This clone was counted a single time. The chain couples TRBV28 to TRBJ1-5; 7 nucleotides line up with TRBD1. After removal of 5 bases from V and 7 bases from J, the junction contained 14 bases not matched to a gene. Germline V gene lookup returns CDR1 MDHEN and CDR2 SYDVKM. The CDR3 has 16 residues. The CDR3 DNA follows: TGTGCCAGCAGTGAAAACCCAACAGGGGCCAGCCAGCCCCAGCATTTT. This translates into CASSENPTGASQPQHF.

The chain carries TRBV30 and TRBJ2-1, with a tentative D call TRBD1 (8 bases). V was pared by 1 base and J by 8 bases, with 18 bases between. The CDR3 contains 15 residues. CDR1 and CDR2 (germline): GTSNPN, SVGIG (reference sequence). CDR3 sequence (DNA): TGTGCCTGGAGTGATGGACTAACAGGGGGGGATGAGCAGTTCTTC. Its protein product is CAWSDGLTGGDEQFF.

This chain links TRBV19 with TRBJ1-5; D gene ambiguous. Per the germline V gene, CDR1 is LNHDA and CDR2 is SQIVND (reference sequence). The CDR3 extends over 12 amino acids. Trimming removed 7 bases at V and 6 bases at J, with 10 bases between. CDR3 protein: CASTRSSQPQHF. In DNA, the CDR3 is TGTGCCAGTACAAGGTCTAGTCAGCCCCAGCATTTT.